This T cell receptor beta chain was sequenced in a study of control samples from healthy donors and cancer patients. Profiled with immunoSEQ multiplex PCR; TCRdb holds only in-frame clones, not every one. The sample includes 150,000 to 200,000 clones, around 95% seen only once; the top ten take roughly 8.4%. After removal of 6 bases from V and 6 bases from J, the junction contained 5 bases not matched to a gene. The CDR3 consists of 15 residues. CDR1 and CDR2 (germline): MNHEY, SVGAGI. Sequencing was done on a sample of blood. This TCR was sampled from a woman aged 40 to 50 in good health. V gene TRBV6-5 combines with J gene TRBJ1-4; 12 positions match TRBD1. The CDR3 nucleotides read TGTGCCAGCAGGGGGACAGGGGGCCTTGATGAAAAACTGTTTTTT. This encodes CASRGTGGLDEKLFF.